The source of this TCR beta chain is a study of CD4 T cells in relation to SARS-CoV-2 and coronaviruses. Unexposed donor CD4+ T cells date from 2011-2018, before the COVID-19 pandemic. After less than 11 days of culture, CD4+ T cells were isolated. Profiled with immunoSEQ multiplex PCR; TCRdb holds only in-frame clones, not every one. The sample contains around 20,000 clones, about three fifths of which appear only once. Remarks on this clone: Its target is unknown.

The source of this sequence is a human donor in good health. Specimen: CD4+ T cells from PBMCs, cultured in vitro.

The CDR3 is CASSKAAYSNQPQHF. The CDR3 DNA follows: TGCGCCAGCAGTAAGGCAGCGTATAGCAATCAGCCCCAGCATTTT. The rearrangement uses TRBV10-2 and TRBJ1-5; no clear D. The V gene lost 5 bases and the J gene lost 0 bases, with 11 bases spanning the gap. Looked up from germline, CDR1 is WSHSY and CDR2 is SAAADI. CDR3 length equals 15 residues.